The 3 T cell receptor beta chains given below trace back to one sample, sequenced in a study of human T cells and chemical hapten exposure. The study extracted total RNA from unfractionated whole blood. Each CDR3 protein is one row after TCRdb ran MiXCR on the 5' RACE reads. The repertoire holds 110,000 or so distinct CDR3 sequences, with more than 15% as singletons. These receptors all stem from a human donor in good health.

This clonotype came up a few times. V is TRBV7-3 and J is TRBJ2-1; D remains unclear. This CDR3 contains 15 residues. The V end lost 2 bases, the J end lost 6 bases, and 14 bases lay between the germline ends. CDR1 is SGHTA and CDR2 is FQGTGA in the germline V gene. The CDR3 sequence is CASSLDGPRFNEQFF. DNA for the CDR3: TGTGCCAGCAGCTTAGACGGTCCCAGGTTCAATGAGCAGTTCTTC.

This clonotype has just a few counts. V is TRBV3-1 and J is TRBJ2-3; tentative D call: TRBD2 (6 bases). The CDR3 length is 15 residues. The germline gives CDR1 LGHDT, CDR2 YNNKEL (reference sequence). V was cut by 2 bases and J by 8 bases, with 17 bases left in between. In DNA form, the CDR3 reads TGTGCCAGCAGCCAACCTTCCGGGACTTTCAGTACGCAGTATTTT. This translates into CASSQPSGTFSTQYF.

A few counts support this clonotype. This CDR3 reads CASSFQTGGLNTEAFF. CDR3 bases: TGTGCCAGCAGTTTCCAGACAGGGGGTCTGAACACTGAAGCTTTCTTT. The chain carries TRBV12-3 or TRBV12-4 and TRBJ1-1, with TRBD1 matching over 9 bases. The CDR3 is made up of 16 amino acids. J lost 0 bases, V lost 3 bases, and 5 bases had no gene match.